These 7 T cell receptor beta chains originate from one sample sequenced in a study of human T cells and chemical hapten exposure (dated by TCRdb to about 2021). Library method: RACE. TCRdb lists the instrument as NextSeq 500. The raw public data were reprocessed by TCRdb itself: fastp quality trimming at Q25, MiXCR clonotype calling, in-frame beta chains only. Here each entry gathers all rows of one CDR3 protein and keeps the most common genes and DNA. The table for this sample lists under 450,000 distinct CDR3 sequences; roughly 6% of them were counted only once. The top ten clonotypes cover about 5.4% of the sample. The sample's time point label, decoded: patch test 2, 6 weeks after DPC sensitization. The treatment or condition label of this sample denotes: therapeutic diphenylcyclopropenone sensitization with weekly scalp DPC. The starting material was whole blood, obtained in connection with sensitization to the hapten diphenylcyclopropenone (DPC). Receptor source: a young woman with alopecia areata. Some clones in this sample may be carry-over from other donors' samples.

The J gene is TRBJ2-3, the V gene TRBV24-1, with D tentatively TRBD2 (5 bases). V was cut by 3 bases and J by 2 bases, with 14 bases left in between. Germline CDR1 reads KGHDR; CDR2 reads SFDVKD. The CDR3 has 16 amino acids. The CDR3 sequence: CATSDAAGLPTDTQYF. The CDR3 DNA reads as TGTGCCACCAGTGATGCGGCGGGCCTACCCACAGATACGCAGTATTTT.

The chain combines TRBV14 with TRBJ1-4; 7 bases fit TRBD1. V lost 2 bases to trimming and J lost 8 bases; unmatched junction nucleotides: 2. CDR3 length: 13 amino acids. The germline gives CDR1 SGHDN, CDR2 FVKESK. The CDR3 DNA is TGTGCCAGCAGCCAAACAGGGGTCGAAAAACTGTTTTTT. The encoded protein is CASSQTGVEKLFF.

This chain uses TRBV6-5 with TRBJ2-7; D is possibly TRBD1 (6 bases). The V end lost 8 bases, the J end lost 3 bases, and 14 bases lay between the germline ends. CDR1 MNHEY and CDR2 SVGAGI come from the germline V gene. This CDR3 comprises 13 residues. The CDR3 sequence is CASGRTEFYEQYF. CDR3 sequence (DNA): TGTGCCAGCGGAAGGACAGAATTCTACGAGCAGTACTTC.

This chain uses TRBV7-4 with TRBJ1-3; the D is unclear. Germline CDR1 SGHVT, CDR2 SQSDAQ. V was cut by 3 bases and J by 7 bases, with 25 bases left in between. CDR3 size: 18 residues. CDR3 amino acids: CASSFPLEWFGPDNTIYF. Here the CDR3 DNA reads TGTGCCAGCAGCTTCCCCCTTGAGTGGTTCGGGCCCGACAACACCATATATTTT.

This clonotype was seen at least ten times. The chain combines TRBV20-1 with TRBJ1-4; D is ambiguous. The germline V and J ends were trimmed by 3 bases and 4 bases, with 12 bases remaining between them. The CDR3 has 14 amino acids. In germline, CDR1 is DFQATT, CDR2 SNEGSKA (reference sequence). In DNA form, the CDR3 reads TGCAGTGCTAGTGTTAGGCGGTTTAATGAAAAACTGTTTTTT. Translated: CSASVRRFNEKLFF.

Many counts were recorded for this clonotype. V is TRBV7-2 and J is TRBJ1-6, with D perhaps TRBD1 (5 bases). CDR3 length equals 14 residues. V was cut by 4 bases and J by 10 bases, with 14 bases left in between. Germline assignment: CDR1 SGHTA and CDR2 FQGNSA. DNA for the CDR3: TGTGCCAGCAGCTGGGGGGGGGTCAGATCACCCCTCCACTTT. It yields the protein CASSWGGVRSPLHF.

This clonotype came up a few times. The J gene is TRBJ1-1, the V gene TRBV4-1; D perhaps matches TRBD1 (6 bases). Germline lookup yields CDR1 MGHRA and CDR2 YSYEKL. The germline V and J ends were trimmed by 4 bases and 0 bases, with 21 bases remaining between them. There are 18 residues in the CDR3. The CDR3 loop is CASSRFPGAHSMNTEAFF. Written as DNA, the CDR3 is TGCGCCAGCAGCCGGTTTCCGGGGGCCCATAGCATGAACACTGAAGCTTTCTTT.